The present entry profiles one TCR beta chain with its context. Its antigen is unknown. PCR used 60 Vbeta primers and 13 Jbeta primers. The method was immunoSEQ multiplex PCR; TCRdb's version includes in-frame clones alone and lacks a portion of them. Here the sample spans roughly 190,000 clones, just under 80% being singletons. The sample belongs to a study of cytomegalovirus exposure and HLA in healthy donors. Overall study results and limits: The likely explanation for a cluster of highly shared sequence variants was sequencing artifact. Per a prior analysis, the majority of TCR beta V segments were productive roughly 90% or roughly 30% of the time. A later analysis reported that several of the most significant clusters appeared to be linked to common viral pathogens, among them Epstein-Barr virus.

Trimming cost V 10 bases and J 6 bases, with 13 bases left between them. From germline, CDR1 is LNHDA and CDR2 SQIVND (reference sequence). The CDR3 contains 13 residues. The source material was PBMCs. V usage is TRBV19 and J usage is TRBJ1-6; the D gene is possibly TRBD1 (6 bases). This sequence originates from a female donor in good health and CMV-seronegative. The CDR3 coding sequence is TGTGCCACAAAGGGGGAACTTAATTCACCCCTCCACTTT. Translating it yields CATKGELNSPLHF.